This T cell receptor (beta chain) was identified during a study of Graves' ophthalmopathy and Graves' hyperthyroidism. Looking at the study overall: Over 18 months of follow-up, stable hyperthyroidism required that no ophthalmopathy appear.

TCR beta CDR3 amplification used RNA transcripts. Following a first-round RT-PCR that used HTBI primers, a second-round multiplex PCR was carried out. A single record per CDR3 protein comes from TCRdb applying MiXCR to the multiplex PCR reads. The repertoire holds over a million distinct CDR3 sequences, about 40% seen once, with over 8.5% in the top ten. This clonotype has only one observation. The clonotype comes from an adult man with Graves' hyperthyroidism. The sequenced sample was peripheral blood or thyroid tissue (not recorded which).

Here the CDR3 reads CSVPGQGTRAQYF. The CDR3 DNA sequence: TGCAGCGTTCCGGGACAGGGGACTAGGGCCCAGTACTTC. The chain combines TRBV29-1 with TRBJ2-5; 10 positions agree with TRBD1. V dropped 5 bases and J dropped 9; count of bases not matched to a gene: 9. The CDR3 spans 13 residues. CDR1 and CDR2 from the germline V gene are SQVTM and ANQGSEA.